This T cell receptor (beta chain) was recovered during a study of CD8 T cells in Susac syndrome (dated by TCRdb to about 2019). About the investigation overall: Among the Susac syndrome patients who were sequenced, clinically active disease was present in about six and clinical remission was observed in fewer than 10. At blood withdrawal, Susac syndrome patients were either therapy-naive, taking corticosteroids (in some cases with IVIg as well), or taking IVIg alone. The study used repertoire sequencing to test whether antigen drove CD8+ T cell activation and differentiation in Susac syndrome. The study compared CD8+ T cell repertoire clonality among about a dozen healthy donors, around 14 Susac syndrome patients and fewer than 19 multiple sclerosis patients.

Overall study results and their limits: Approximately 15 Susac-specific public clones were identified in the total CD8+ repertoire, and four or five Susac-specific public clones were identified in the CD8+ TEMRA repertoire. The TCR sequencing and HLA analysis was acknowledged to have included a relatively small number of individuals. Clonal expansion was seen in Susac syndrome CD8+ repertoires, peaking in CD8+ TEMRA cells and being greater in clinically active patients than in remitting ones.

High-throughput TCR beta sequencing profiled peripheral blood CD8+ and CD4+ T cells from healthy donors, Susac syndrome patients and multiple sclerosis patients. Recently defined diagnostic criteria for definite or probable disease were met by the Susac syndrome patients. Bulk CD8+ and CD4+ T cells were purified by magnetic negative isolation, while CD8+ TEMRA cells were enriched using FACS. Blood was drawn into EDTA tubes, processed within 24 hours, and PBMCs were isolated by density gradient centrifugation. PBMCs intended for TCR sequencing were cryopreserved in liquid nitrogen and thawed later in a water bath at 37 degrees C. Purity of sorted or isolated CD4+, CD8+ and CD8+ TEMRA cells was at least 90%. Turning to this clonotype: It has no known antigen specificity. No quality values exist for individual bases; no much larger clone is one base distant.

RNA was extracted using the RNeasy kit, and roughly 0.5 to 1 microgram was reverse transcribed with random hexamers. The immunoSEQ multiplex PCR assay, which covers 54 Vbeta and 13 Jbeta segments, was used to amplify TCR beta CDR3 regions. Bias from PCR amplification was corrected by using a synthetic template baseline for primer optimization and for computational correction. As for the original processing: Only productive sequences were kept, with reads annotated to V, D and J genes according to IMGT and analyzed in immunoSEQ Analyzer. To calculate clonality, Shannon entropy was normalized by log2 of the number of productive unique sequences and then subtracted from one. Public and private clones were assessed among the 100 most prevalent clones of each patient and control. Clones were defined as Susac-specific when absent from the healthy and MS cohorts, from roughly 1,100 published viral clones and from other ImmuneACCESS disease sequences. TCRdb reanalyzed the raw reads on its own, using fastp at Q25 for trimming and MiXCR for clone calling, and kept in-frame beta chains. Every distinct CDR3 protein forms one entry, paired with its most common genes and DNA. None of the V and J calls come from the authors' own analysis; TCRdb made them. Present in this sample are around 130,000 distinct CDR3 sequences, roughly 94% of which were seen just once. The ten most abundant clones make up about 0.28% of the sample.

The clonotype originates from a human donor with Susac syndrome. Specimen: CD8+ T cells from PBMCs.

The CDR3 amino acid sequence is: CAGGTGEKYEQYF. The bases are TGTGCCGGGGGGACAGGGGAGAAGTACGAGCAGTACTTC. The chain joins TRBV7-8 to TRBJ2-7, and TRBD1 matches 10 of the central bases. Via the germline V gene, CDR1 is SGHVS and CDR2 FQNEAQ. The CDR3 runs 13 residues from the cysteine to the phenylalanine. Kept here is only the CDR3 DNA, which spans 39 bases and is read in frame from base 1. Germline trimming amounts to 11 bases on V and 4 bases on J, with 8 as the count of junction bases outside the gene matches.